The entry below describes one T cell receptor beta chain. Its antigen remains unknown. Germline V lookup: CDR1 SGHTA, CDR2 FQGNSA. V was clipped by 5 bases and J by 12 bases; unmatched bases: 8. CDR3 length: 13 residues. The data belong to a study of Ad26.COV2.S vaccination and SARS-CoV-2 variants. Across the study: Donor got 5x10^10 or 1x10^11 viral particles of Ad26.COV2.S. Notes on the study in general: An underestimation of total T cell responses may have resulted from the TCR breadth and depth analyses.

The data were produced by immunoSEQ multiplex PCR, yet TCRdb's version contains in-frame clones alone and is incomplete. The table lists roughly 450,000 clones, about nine tenths of them singletons. Treatment specified: 19 received Ad26.COV2.S at low or high dose, single or two shots; several received placebo; per-sample allocation not given. Samples were taken on day 63 after the first vaccine or placebo injection. The V gene is TRBV7-2, the J gene TRBJ2-1, with TRBD1 matching 9 bases. Sequenced material: peripheral blood, taken in a trial of Ad26.COV2.S vaccine versus placebo. The receptor was isolated from a person aged 18-60 years who received the Ad26.COV2.S COVID-19 vaccine or a placebo. CDR3 DNA: TGTGCCAGCAGCACCCCCGGGACAGGGCTGCAGTTCTTC. As protein: CASSTPGTGLQFF. Variable domain in full (rest from reference TRBV7-2 and TRBJ2-1): GAGVSQSPSNKVTEKGKDVELRCDPISGHTALYWYRQSLGQGLEFLIYFQGNSAPDKSGLPSDRFSAERTGGSVSTLTIQRTQQEDSAVYLCASSTPGTGLQFFGPGTRLTVL.